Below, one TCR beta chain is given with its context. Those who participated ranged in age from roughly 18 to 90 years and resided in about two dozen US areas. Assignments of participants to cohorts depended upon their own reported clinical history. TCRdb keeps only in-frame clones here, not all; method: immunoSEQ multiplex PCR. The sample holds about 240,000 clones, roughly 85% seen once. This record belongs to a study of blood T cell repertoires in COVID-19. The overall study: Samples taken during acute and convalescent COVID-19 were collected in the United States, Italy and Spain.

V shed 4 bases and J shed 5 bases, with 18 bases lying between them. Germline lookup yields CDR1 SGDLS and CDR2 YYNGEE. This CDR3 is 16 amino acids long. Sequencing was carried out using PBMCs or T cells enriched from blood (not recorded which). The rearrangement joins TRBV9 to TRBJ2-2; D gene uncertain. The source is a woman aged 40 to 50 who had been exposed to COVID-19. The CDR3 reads CASSPRLKQITGELFF. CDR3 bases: TGTGCCAGCAGCCCCCGCCTTAAACAGATAACCGGGGAGCTGTTTTTT.